This note documents a single T cell receptor (beta chain) sequence. Its specificity is not known. This entry is derived from a study of Tregs in tolerant kidney transplant recipients. The method was immunoSEQ multiplex PCR; TCRdb's version includes in-frame clones alone and lacks a portion of them. The repertoire holds 200,000 to 300,000 clones, with roughly 84% as singletons. Unstimulated regulatory T cells (CD4+CD25+CD127-), CD4+CD25- non-regulatory cells, CD4 and CD8 cells were FACS-sorted from thawed PBMCs. General study findings and limits: Validation in larger populations is needed because few patients were studied. This study did not directly address biological reproducibility. Expanding Tregs on activated donor B cells appeared to best identify donor-specific TCRbeta clones.

From germline, CDR1 is GTSNPN and CDR2 SVGIG (reference sequence). The CDR3 is 13 amino acids. Trimming took off 8 bases at V and 6 bases at J, with 17 bases between the two ends. The chain employs TRBV30 and TRBJ1-5, with a possible D match to TRBD1 (6 bases). The receptor's source is a human donor in good health. Specimen: CD4+ T cells from blood. This chain's CDR3 is CATAQGPAQPQHF. The CDR3 DNA sequence: TGTGCCACCGCCCAGGGGCCGGCTCAGCCCCAGCATTTT. Based on the CDR3 plus reference TRBV30 and TRBJ1-5, the full variable domain is SQTIHQWPATLVQPVGSPLSLECTVEGTSNPNLYWYRQAAGRGLQLLFYSVGIGQISSEVPQNLSASRPQDRQFILSSKKLLLSDSGFYLCATAQGPAQPQHFGDGTRLSIL.